The 16 T cell receptor beta chains presented below share a single source sample, sequenced in a study of shared clonotypes between healthy human individuals. Libraries were prepared by immunoSEQ multiplex PCR; TCRdb keeps only in-frame clonotypes and omits some of them. The sample yields under 2.5 million clones, about nine tenths seen once. Sequenced sample: naive CD4+ T cells from PBMCs. Subset here: CD45RA+ positively selected. These receptors were collected from a man aged 18-30 years in good health. Some clones in this sample may be carry-over from other donors' samples.

The V gene is TRBV9, the J gene TRBJ2-2; 8 bases align to TRBD1. Per germline, CDR1 SGDLS and CDR2 YYNGEE. There are 15 residues in the CDR3. Trimming cost V 4 bases and J 8 bases; bases outside gene matches: 10. The CDR3 reads CASSPTDREGGELFF. CDR3 sequence (DNA): TGTGCCAGCAGCCCGACGGACAGGGAAGGGGGGGAGCTGTTTTTT. Together with reference TRBV9 and TRBJ2-2, the CDR3 gives the full variable domain: DSGVTQTPKHLITATGQRVTLRCSPRSGDLSVYWYQQSLDQGLQFLIQYYNGEERAKGNILERFSAQQFPDLHSELNLSSLELGDSALYFCASSPTDREGGELFFGEGSRLTVL.

The V gene is TRBV6-6, the J gene TRBJ1-3, with a tentative D call TRBD1 (5 bases). Germline V CDR1 and CDR2: MNHNY, SVGAGI (reference sequence). Between the trimmed V and J ends, which lost 7 bases and 0 bases, there was a span of 10 bases. This CDR3 has 14 amino acids. Here the CDR3 DNA reads TGTGCCAGCATGTGGCAGGGCTCTGGAAACACCATATATTTT. Translation: CASMWQGSGNTIYF.

This clone appeared a single time. The chain carries TRBV25-1 and TRBJ2-1, with 9 bases that match TRBD2. This CDR3 spans 16 amino acids. Germline CDR1 reads MGHDK; CDR2 reads SYGVNS. With 1 base clipped from V and 7 bases from J, the junction kept 8 bases outside the gene matches. CDR3 nucleotides: TGTGCCAGCAGTGAATCCGGCGGGAGGGGGCGGAATGAGCAGTTCTTC. It encodes CASSESGGRGRNEQFF.

The chain employs TRBV9 and TRBJ2-7, with D tentatively TRBD2 (6 bases). CDR3 size: 15 residues. V lost 0 bases and J lost 2, with 12 bases in between. CDR1 and CDR2 from the germline V gene are SGDLS and YYNGEE. The CDR3 bases are TGTGCCAGCAGCGTAGGGGGGACTGGGCCCTACGAGCAGTACTTC. Translated: CASSVGGTGPYEQYF.

In this sample, this clone turned up a few times. The chain couples TRBV4-1 to TRBJ1-1, with D perhaps TRBD1 (5 bases). CDR1 and CDR2 from the germline V gene are MGHRA and YSYEKL. With 0 bases removed from V and 5 bases from J, the gap between germline ends came to 16 bases. The CDR3 loop spans 16 amino acids. CDR3 DNA: TGCGCCAGCAGCCAAGATCTACGGGGGAGGAAGACTGAAGCTTTCTTT. Translated: CASSQDLRGRKTEAFF.

This clone was seen a single time. The gene calls are TRBV7-9 and TRBJ2-1; 9 nucleotides align to TRBD1. Germline trimming cut 5 bases from V and 8 bases from J; bases unmatched to any gene: 7. CDR1 is SEHNR and CDR2 is FQNEAQ in the germline V gene (reference sequence). The CDR3 is 14 amino acids. Written as DNA, the CDR3 is TGTGCCAGCAGCCCCCGAACAGGGGGCGATGAGCAGTTCTTC. It is translated as CASSPRTGGDEQFF.

This clone has just one count. V and J are TRBV18 and TRBJ1-1; D not resolved. Trimming removed 1 base from V and 6 bases from J, with 12 bases in between. CDR1 KGHSH and CDR2 LQKENI come from the germline V gene. CDR3 length equals 14 residues. The CDR3 DNA reads as TGTGCCAGCTCACCACTGGACTGGGCGGCTGAAGCTTTCTTT. The encoded protein is CASSPLDWAAEAFF.

The CDR3 spells CAWSAVRGPSYEQYF. The CDR3 coding sequence is TGTGCCTGGAGTGCCGTCAGAGGCCCGTCCTACGAGCAGTACTTC. The gene calls are TRBV30 and TRBJ2-7; D is unresolved. V was pared by 1 base and J by 1 base, with 14 bases between. Germline V gene sequence: CDR1 GTSNPN, CDR2 SVGIG (reference sequence). The CDR3 is 15 amino acids.

V and J are TRBV28 and TRBJ2-3; D is possibly TRBD2 (6 bases). The CDR3 is 16 amino acids. Germline loops: CDR1 MDHEN, CDR2 SYDVKM. The V and J ends lost 4 bases and 1 base respectively, with 15 bases between them. CDR3 DNA: TGTGCCAGCAGTTCCCCAGTTGCGGGGCGCACAGATACGCAGTATTTT. It encodes CASSSPVAGRTDTQYF.

The chain links TRBV19 to TRBJ1-1, with D possibly matching TRBD1 (6 bases). Trimming took 7 bases from V and 5 from J, leaving 17 bases between them. The length of the CDR3 is 14 residues. CDR1 is LNHDA and CDR2 is SQIVND in the germline V gene (reference sequence). In DNA, the CDR3 is TGTGCCAGTATGGGGATGAGGGGGGCGACTGAAGCTTTCTTT. Protein: CASMGMRGATEAFF.

This rearrangement joins TRBV5-1 to TRBJ1-2; a possible D gene is TRBD1 (5 bases). CDR1 is SGHRS, CDR2 YFSETQ, per germline. The CDR3 has 12 residues. V was cut by 0 bases and J by 7 bases, with 7 bases left in between. In nucleotides, the CDR3 is TGCGCCAGCAGCTTGGAGGGGCTTGGCTACACCTTC. This encodes CASSLEGLGYTF.

This chain links TRBV5-1 with TRBJ1-2; D gene uncertain. Germline loops: CDR1 SGHRS, CDR2 YFSETQ. There are 15 residues in the CDR3. V shed 6 bases and J shed 4 bases, with 19 bases lying between them. The chain's CDR3 is CASTQSGGSFYGYTF. CDR3 DNA sequence: TGCGCCAGCACCCAGTCGGGCGGAAGCTTCTATGGCTACACCTTC.

The V and J genes are TRBV28 and TRBJ2-7, with D possibly being TRBD1 or TRBD2 (5 bases each). Trimming pared 3 bases from V and 0 bases from J, leaving 18 bases between. Germline-derived CDR1 and CDR2 are MDHEN and SYDVKM. The CDR3 spans 17 residues. The CDR3 protein is CASSFPPADTSSYEQYF. In DNA form, the CDR3 reads TGTGCCAGCAGTTTCCCCCCAGCGGACACCAGCTCCTACGAGCAGTACTTC.

The V call is TRBV9, the J call TRBJ1-1; D is uncertain. The CDR3 totals 15 residues. The V end lost 0 bases, the J end lost 2 bases, and 11 bases lay between the germline ends. Per germline, CDR1 SGDLS and CDR2 YYNGEE. The CDR3 reads CASSVVGTPNTEAFF. The CDR3 nucleotides are TGTGCCAGCAGCGTAGTGGGCACCCCTAACACTGAAGCTTTCTTT. The variable domain in full, completed from reference TRBV9 and TRBJ1-1, reads DSGVTQTPKHLITATGQRVTLRCSPRSGDLSVYWYQQSLDQGLQFLIQYYNGEERAKGNILERFSAQQFPDLHSELNLSSLELGDSALYFCASSVVGTPNTEAFFGQGTRLTVV.

The table lists this clone with a count of one. The V and J genes are TRBV1 and TRBJ2-7; the listed D gene, TRBD1, was not tested against the DNA. TRBV1 is a pseudogene. The CDR3 is made up of 15 amino acids. The CDR3 DNA reads TGCACCAGCAGCCAAGCCAGGAAAGACTCCTACGAGCAGTACTTC. Encoded protein: CTSSQARKDSYEQYF.

J is TRBJ2-1 and V is TRBV27; 8 nucleotides agree with TRBD1. CDR1 is MNHEY and CDR2 is SMNVEV in the germline V gene (reference sequence). Losses at the gene ends were 7 bases for V and 5 bases for J; bases not matched to a gene: 7. The CDR3 is 14 residues long. The CDR3 spells CASTSGGLDNEQFF. The CDR3 nucleotides are TGTGCCAGCACTTCAGGGGGCCTTGACAATGAGCAGTTCTTC.